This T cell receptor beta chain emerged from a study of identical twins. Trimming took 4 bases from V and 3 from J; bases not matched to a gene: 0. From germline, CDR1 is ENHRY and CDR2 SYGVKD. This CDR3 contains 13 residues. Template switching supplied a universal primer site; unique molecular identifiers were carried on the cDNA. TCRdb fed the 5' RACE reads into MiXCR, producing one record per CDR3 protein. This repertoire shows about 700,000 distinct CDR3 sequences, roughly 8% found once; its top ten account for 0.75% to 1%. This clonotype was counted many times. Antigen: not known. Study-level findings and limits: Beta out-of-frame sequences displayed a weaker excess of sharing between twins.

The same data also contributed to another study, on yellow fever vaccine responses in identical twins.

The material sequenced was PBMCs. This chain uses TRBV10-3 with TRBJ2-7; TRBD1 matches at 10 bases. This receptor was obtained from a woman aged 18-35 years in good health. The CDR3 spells CAISGTGGYEQYF. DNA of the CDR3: TGTGCCATCAGTGGGACAGGGGGCTACGAGCAGTACTTC.